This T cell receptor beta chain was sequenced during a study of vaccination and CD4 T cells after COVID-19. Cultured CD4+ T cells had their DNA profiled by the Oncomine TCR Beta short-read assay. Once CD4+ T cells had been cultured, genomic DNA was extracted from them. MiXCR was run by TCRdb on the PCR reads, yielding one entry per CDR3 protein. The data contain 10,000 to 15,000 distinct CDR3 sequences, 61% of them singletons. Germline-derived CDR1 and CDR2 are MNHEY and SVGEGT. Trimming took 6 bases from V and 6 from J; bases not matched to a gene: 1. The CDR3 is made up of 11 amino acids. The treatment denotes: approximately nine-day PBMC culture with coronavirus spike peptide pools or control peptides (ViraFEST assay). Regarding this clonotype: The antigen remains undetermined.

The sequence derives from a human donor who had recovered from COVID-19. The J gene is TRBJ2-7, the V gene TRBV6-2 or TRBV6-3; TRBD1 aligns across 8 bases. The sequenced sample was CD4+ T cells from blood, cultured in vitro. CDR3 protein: CASSQGAEQYF. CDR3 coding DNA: TGTGCCAGCAGCCAGGGGGCCGAGCAGTACTTC.